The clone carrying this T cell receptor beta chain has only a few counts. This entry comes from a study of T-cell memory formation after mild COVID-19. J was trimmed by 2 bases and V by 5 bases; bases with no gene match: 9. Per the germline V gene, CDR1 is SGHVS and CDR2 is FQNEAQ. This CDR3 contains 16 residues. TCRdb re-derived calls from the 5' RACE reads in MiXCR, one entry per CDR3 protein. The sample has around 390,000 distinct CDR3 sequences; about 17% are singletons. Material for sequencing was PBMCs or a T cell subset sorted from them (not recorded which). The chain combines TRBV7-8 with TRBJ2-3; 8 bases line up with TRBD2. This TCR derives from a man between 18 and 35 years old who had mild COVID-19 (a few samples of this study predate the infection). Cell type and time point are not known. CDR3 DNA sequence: TGTGCCAGCAGCCACCGAGCGGGGGAGTTCACAGATACGCAGTATTTT. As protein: CASSHRAGEFTDTQYF.